Reported below is one TCR beta chain. This clone's antigen is unknown. Per-nucleotide qualities are absent, and no much larger clonotype sits a single base away. This specimen comes from a study of CD8+CD57+ T cells in acquired aplastic anemia (dated by TCRdb to 2016 to 2019). Regarding the complete study: DNA extracted from sorted CD4+ and CD8+ cells had a mean of about 3.3 ug, with a range of roughly 0.2 to 27.4 ug. CD8+CD57+ expansion was defined as a frequency above the mean frequency observed in healthy subjects.

The junction carries 11 bases between V and J, which are trimmed by 5 bases and 1 base respectively. As encoded in the germline V gene, CDR1 is SGHTA while CDR2 is FQGNSA. The CDR3, from cysteine to phenylalanine, totals 14 residues. Of the read, only the CDR3 DNA is kept; its 42 bases are in frame from base 1. Patients chosen for sequencing had shown expansion of CD8+CD57+ cells by flow cytometry. Every patient had severe acquired aplastic anemia, diagnosed using the International Study of Aplastic Anemia and Agranulocytosis and Camitta criteria. No patient had received any therapy when blood was sampled. TCR repertoires of sorted CD4+ and CD8+ blood T cells from severe aplastic anemia patients and healthy subjects were deep-sequenced in the study. Patients were enrolled in the USA under clinicaltrials.gov protocols 00001620, 01623167, 00001397, 00071045, 00081523 and 00961064. Ficoll-Paque density gradient centrifugation was used to isolate peripheral blood mononuclear cells. CD4+ and CD8+ T cells were sorted by FACS or magnetic beads before DNA extraction.

Genomic DNA served as template for TCR beta VDJ combination and CDR3 sequence profiling. An Illumina HiSeq 2000 was used for TCR repertoire sequencing. In the authors' own workflow: TRBV/TRBJ rearrangement plots, CDR3 size and DJ length profiles, and Simpson's diversity index were used to evaluate the repertoires. The most abundant DNA sequence in the deep sequencing data was taken as the immunodominant clone. CDR3 amino acid sequences were screened for sharing across subjects and compared with published repertoires and the VDJdb database. The public reads were run again by TCRdb, first through fastp at Q25 and then through MiXCR, and only productive beta chains were kept. Each record represents a unique CDR3 protein, reported with the most common genes and DNA among its rows. It is TCRdb's table, rather than the study itself, that gives the V and J calls and clone size. The sample table holds under 200,000 distinct CDR3 sequences, of which roughly 50% were seen once. In total, the top ten clones hold about 30% of the sample.

Broader findings and caveats from the paper: Twenty-nine CD8+ CDR3 sequences were found in both patients and controls but appeared to be highly expressed in patients and within the immunodominant clones of the patients. Between patients and healthy controls, no significant difference in CD8+ Simpson's diversity was found (P=0.060).

The specimen was sorted CD4+, CD8+, or CD8+CD57+ T cells (not recorded which) from PBMCs. The receptor was isolated from a human donor with aplastic anemia. This chain is built from TRBV7-2 and TRBJ2-5; 5 matching bases give a weak D call of TRBD2. The nucleotide sequence reads as follows: TGTGCCAGCAGCCCACGGGGTTTCCAAGAGACCCAGTACTTC. Its protein is CASSPRGFQETQYF.